These 17 T cell receptor beta chains were all obtained from the same sample, sequenced in a study of T-cell memory formation after mild COVID-19. TCRdb re-called the 5' RACE reads through MiXCR, storing one row per CDR3 protein. There are about half a million distinct CDR3 sequences in the sample; over 15% occur only once, and roughly 12% lies in the top ten. Sequencing was done on a sample of PBMCs or a T cell subset sorted from them (not recorded which). These TCRs come from an adult woman who had mild COVID-19 (a few samples of this study predate the infection). Cell type and time point are not known.

This clonotype occurred a few times. CDR3 bases: TGTGCCAGCAGCGGACAGGGGAACACTGAAGCTTTCTTT. Translating gives CASSGQGNTEAFF. The chain employs TRBV11-3 and TRBJ1-1; 8 bases match TRBD1. The CDR3 is 13 amino acids. CDR1 SGHNT and CDR2 YENEEA come from the germline V gene. V trimming: 5 bases; J trimming: 1 base; junction bases outside the gene matches: 0. Looking up the rest from reference TRBV11-3 and TRBJ1-1 gives the full variable domain: EAGVVQSPRYKIIEKKQPVAFWCNPISGHNTLYWYLQNLGQGPELLIRYENEEAVDDSQLPKDRFSAERLKGVDSTLKIQPAELGDSAVYLCASSGQGNTEAFFGQGTRLTVV.

The CDR3 loop is CASSFGVQAFF. The CDR3 DNA sequence: TGTGCCAGCAGCTTCGGGGTCCAAGCTTTCTTT. The chain has TRBV5-6 and TRBJ1-1; D call uncertain. Trimming pared 2 bases from V and 9 bases from J, leaving 8 bases between. The CDR3 contains 11 residues. Germline V gene lookup returns CDR1 SGHDT and CDR2 YYEEEE.

This chain links TRBV10-3 with TRBJ2-2; TRBD2 aligns across 10 bases. Trimming removed 4 bases from V and 3 bases from J; junction bases left unmatched: 5. The CDR3 contains 16 residues. From germline, CDR1 is ENHRY and CDR2 SYGVKD. CDR3 sequence: CAISALAGVDTGELFF. Here the CDR3 DNA reads TGTGCCATCAGTGCCCTAGCGGGAGTCGACACCGGGGAGCTGTTTTTT.

This chain links TRBV11-2 with TRBJ2-7; D unclear. Trimming stripped 2 bases from V and 7 bases from J, with 12 bases between. Per the germline V gene, CDR1 is SGHAT and CDR2 is FQNNGV. CDR3 length: 13 amino acids. The CDR3 region has the DNA TGTGCCAGCAGCTTACGACCTGCCGGGGAGCAGTACTTC. This sequence encodes CASSLRPAGEQYF.

This clonotype has at least ten counts. The junction departs from germline at one end; a sequencing error may be responsible. The chain has TRBV15 and TRBJ2-2; maybe TRBD2 (6 bases). Germline V gene sequence: CDR1 LNHNV, CDR2 YYDKDF (reference sequence). The CDR3 totals 13 residues. Written as DNA, the CDR3 is TGTGCCACCTGCAGGGACTACACCGGGGAGCTGTTTTTT. Protein sequence: CATCRDYTGELFF.

This clonotype was counted a few times. The J gene is TRBJ2-7, the V gene TRBV7-6, with 11 bases identical to TRBD1. This CDR3 region has 17 residues. Germline CDR1 and CDR2: SGHVS and FNYEAQ. After removal of 1 base from V and 2 bases from J, the junction contained 7 bases not matched to a gene. The CDR3, as DNA: TGTGCCAGCAGCTTAGGGCCTCAGGGACAGGGGGCCTACGAGCAGTACTTC. Residues: CASSLGPQGQGAYEQYF.

The V call is TRBV15, the J call TRBJ2-1; D not certain. The CDR3 covers 14 residues. Germline CDR1 LNHNV, CDR2 YYDKDF (reference sequence). V gave up 6 bases and J gave up 3 bases, with 12 bases separating them. In nucleotides, the CDR3 is TGTGCCACCAGACCTGTGGGGTTCTACAATGAGCAGTTCTTC. This sequence encodes CATRPVGFYNEQFF.

The gene calls are TRBV7-6 and TRBJ2-7; 12 bases line up with TRBD2. J gave up 2 bases and V 1 base, and 9 bases lay outside the gene matches. Germline V gene data show CDR1 as SGHVS and CDR2 as FNYEAQ. The CDR3 has 18 amino acids. The CDR3 coding sequence is TGTGCCAGCAGCTTAGGCACGGGACTAGCGGGCGCACCCTACGAGCAGTACTTC. This sequence encodes CASSLGTGLAGAPYEQYF.

DNA of the CDR3: TGCAGTGCTCCGGTTACTAGCGGGGCCAGACATACGCAGTATTTT. It codes for CSAPVTSGARHTQYF. The chain uses TRBV20-1 and TRBJ2-3, with 10 bases matching TRBD2. Trimming removed 5 bases from V and 7 bases from J; junction bases left unmatched: 12. Germline assignment: CDR1 DFQATT and CDR2 SNEGSKA (reference sequence). This CDR3 contains 15 residues.

The chain joins TRBV29-1 to TRBJ1-1; D is uncertain. CDR1 is SQVTM, CDR2 ANQGSEA, per germline. CDR3 length equals 12 residues. V lost 4 bases and J lost 1, with 7 bases in between. The CDR3 nucleotides are TGCAGCGTTGCGAAGTCGAACACTGAAGCTTTCTTT. It yields the protein CSVAKSNTEAFF.

This clonotype has just a few counts. The chain employs TRBV4-2 and TRBJ1-6; possible D gene TRBD1, 5 bases. This CDR3 comprises 16 residues. The germline V gene encodes CDR1 LGHNA and CDR2 YNFKEQ. Trimming removed 3 bases from V and 8 bases from J, with 17 bases in between. The CDR3 reads CASSQGRVVADSPLHF. In DNA, the CDR3 is TGTGCCAGCAGCCAGGGCAGGGTGGTCGCAGATTCACCCCTCCACTTT.

This clonotype has more than one count but fewer than ten. This chain joins TRBV24-1 and TRBJ2-2; D call uncertain. The CDR3 length is 16 residues. CDR1 and CDR2 from the germline V gene are KGHDR and SFDVKD. V was cut by 5 bases and J by 3 bases, with 15 bases left in between. CDR3 in amino acids: CATSGVSASDTGELFF. CDR3 coding DNA: TGTGCCACCAGTGGGGTCTCGGCGTCGGACACCGGGGAGCTGTTTTTT.

The chain links TRBV20-1 to TRBJ1-1; unclear D gene. The CDR3 totals 13 residues. The germline V and J ends were trimmed by 3 bases and 2 bases, with 10 bases remaining between them. The germline V gene has CDR1 DFQATT and CDR2 SNEGSKA (reference sequence). CDR3 amino acids: CSAREQINTEAFF. The CDR3 DNA reads as TGCAGTGCTAGGGAGCAGATAAACACTGAAGCTTTCTTT.

The CDR3 nucleotides read TGTGCCAGCAGCCCTGTAGGGGGGTATAGCAATCAGCCCCAGCATTTT. This sequence encodes CASSPVGGYSNQPQHF. The chain couples TRBV21-1 to TRBJ1-5; TRBD1, the table's D call, was not compared with the DNA. TRBV21-1 is an annotated pseudogene. The CDR3 has 16 residues.

This clonotype was counted a few times. The chain joins TRBV5-5 to TRBJ1-4; 7 bases fit TRBD1. The CDR3 is 15 amino acids. V trimming: 0 bases; J trimming: 3 bases; junction bases outside the gene matches: 2. Germline lookup yields CDR1 SGHKS and CDR2 YYEKEE (reference sequence). DNA for the CDR3: TGTGCCAGCAGCTTGGAGGGGACAGCTAATGAAAAACTGTTTTTT. Its translation: CASSLEGTANEKLFF.

The sample holds a few counts of this clonotype. The chain joins TRBV12-3 or TRBV12-4 to TRBJ1-2; D is ambiguous. The V end lost 10 bases, the J end lost 5 bases, and 17 bases lay between the germline ends. This CDR3 spans 13 amino acids. Here the CDR3 DNA reads TGTGCCACTTCACCGGCATTGGGGTATGGCTACACCTTC. Amino acid sequence: CATSPALGYGYTF.

The V call is TRBV15, the J call TRBJ2-5; 8 bases match TRBD2. Germline V gene lookup returns CDR1 LNHNV and CDR2 YYDKDF (reference sequence). With 0 bases clipped from V and 0 bases from J, the junction kept 18 bases outside the gene matches. CDR3 length: 21 amino acids. CDR3 sequence reads: CATSRDRIRGGAFTYQETQYF. The DNA for the CDR3 is TGTGCCACCAGCAGAGACCGCATTCGGGGGGGCGCATTCACATACCAAGAGACCCAGTACTTC.